This T cell receptor (beta chain) was identified during a study of T cell clonality in common variable immunodeficiency. Clones were read by immunoSEQ multiplex PCR, and TCRdb kept only the in-frame ones, dropping some. Observed in the sample are some 28,000 clones, none of them singletons. Diagnosis required reduced IgG, IgA and/or IgM with specific antibody deficiency. Overall study results and limits: In common variable immunodeficiency, TCR beta chains reportedly carried fewer deletions and N-nucleotide insertions. Shared TCRbeta clones were fewer between CVID subjects than controls.

In germline, CDR1 is SNHLY, CDR2 FYNNEI. The V end was cut by 6 bases, the J end by 5 bases, with 16 bases between. This CDR3 has 14 residues. A word on this clone: Its antigen is unidentified. The read comes to an end 3 residues before the CDR3 does, leaving the germline J gene to fill in the end.

This clonotype was sampled from a human donor with common variable immunodeficiency. Specimen: peripheral blood mononuclear cells. The genes are TRBV2 and TRBJ2-5; D perhaps matches TRBD2 (6 bases). The sequenced CDR3 bases are TGTGCCAGCAGCTTTGACCCGGCGGGGGAGACC. This codes for CASSFDPAGET. The full CDR3 protein is CASSFDPAGETQYF.